The next 30 T cell receptor beta chains were all read from a single sample in a study of blood T cell repertoires in COVID-19. Generated by immunoSEQ multiplex PCR, the TCRdb table keeps only in-frame clones and is missing some. This table holds over 65,000 clones, 80% to 95% found once. The sequenced sample consisted of peripheral blood. The receptors were sampled from a human donor in a cohort sampled during active COVID-19.

J is TRBJ1-5 and V is TRBV27, with 7 bases matching TRBD1. V lost 4 bases and J lost 3; bases outside the gene matches: 6. CDR3 length equals 15 residues. Germline-derived CDR1 and CDR2 are MNHEY and SMNVEV (reference sequence). The chain's CDR3 is CASSYRGKLNQPQHF. The DNA of the CDR3 is TGTGCCAGCAGTTACAGGGGCAAACTCAATCAGCCCCAGCATTTT.

The rearrangement joins TRBV9 to TRBJ2-3, with D tentatively TRBD1 (5 bases). Germline assignment: CDR1 SGDLS and CDR2 YYNGEE. CDR3 size: 15 residues. Trimming cost V 0 bases and J 4 bases, with 12 bases left between them. The CDR3 protein is CASSVDGQGADTQYF. DNA of the CDR3: TGTGCCAGCAGCGTAGATGGGCAGGGTGCAGATACGCAGTATTTT.

The chain has TRBV7-8 and TRBJ1-1; D is possibly TRBD1 (6 bases). V lost 1 base, J lost 11 bases, and 8 bases lay in between. Germline CDR1 and CDR2: SGHVS and FQNEAQ. The CDR3 is 11 amino acids. The CDR3 region is CASSLEGGAFF. The CDR3 coding sequence is TGTGCCAGCAGCTTAGAGGGGGGGGCTTTCTTT.

V gene TRBV7-2 combines with J gene TRBJ2-5; D remains ambiguous. This CDR3 has 12 residues. Germline CDR1 SGHTA, CDR2 FQGNSA. V shed 8 bases and J shed 5 bases, with 12 bases lying between them. CDR3 DNA: TGTGCCAGCTCTTTCCTCGGGGAGACCCAGTACTTC. This translates into CASSFLGETQYF.

The chain has TRBV10-3 and TRBJ1-2; D gene ambiguous. The V end was cut by 0 bases, the J end by 0 bases, with 8 bases between. CDR1 is ENHRY and CDR2 is SYGVKD in the germline V gene. There are 15 residues in the CDR3. The CDR3 protein is CAISESAGTNYGYTF. The CDR3 DNA follows: TGTGCCATCAGTGAGTCGGCGGGGACTAACTATGGCTACACCTTC.

The chain employs TRBV3-1 (or the pseudogene TRBV3-2) and TRBJ1-4; D is undetermined. Between the trimmed V and J ends, which lost 1 base and 11 bases, there was a span of 17 bases. CDR3 size: 15 residues. In germline, CDR1 is LGHDT, CDR2 YNNKEL (reference sequence). The CDR3, as DNA: TGTGCCAGCAGCCAAGGGTCCGGTCCTAACGAGAAACTGTTTTTT. Translating gives CASSQGSGPNEKLFF.

Concerning this clone: Other DNA sequences in this sample translate to the same CDR3. V gene TRBV9 combines with J gene TRBJ2-5; 8 bases are shared with TRBD2. V shed 0 bases and J 5 bases; nucleotides not matched to a gene: 6. CDR1 is SGDLS and CDR2 is YYNGEE in the germline V gene. The CDR3 has 15 residues. CDR3 sequence reads: CASSVAGGLQETQYF. DNA of the CDR3: TGTGCCAGCAGCGTAGCGGGGGGGCTACAGGAGACCCAGTACTTC. Combining the CDR3 with reference TRBV9 and TRBJ2-5 gives the whole variable domain DSGVTQTPKHLITATGQRVTLRCSPRSGDLSVYWYQQSLDQGLQFLIQYYNGEERAKGNILERFSAQQFPDLHSELNLSSLELGDSALYFCASSVAGGLQETQYFGPGTRLLVL.

The chain couples TRBV7-9 to TRBJ1-2; D not resolved. This CDR3 has 15 residues. Germline V gene lookup returns CDR1 SEHNR and CDR2 FQNEAQ (reference sequence). Trimming cost V 0 bases and J 4 bases, with 12 bases left between them. The CDR3 DNA is TGTGCCAGCAGCTTAGCGCTGGAGGTCCCCTATGGCTACACCTTC. Its translation: CASSLALEVPYGYTF. The full variable domain, rest sourced from reference TRBV7-9 and TRBJ1-2, is DTGVSQNPRHKITKRGQNVTFRCDPISEHNRLYWYRQTLGQGPEFLTYFQNEAQLEKSRLLSDRFSAERPKGSFSTLEIQRTEQGDSAMYLCASSLALEVPYGYTFGSGTRLTVV.

This chain links TRBV6-6 with TRBJ1-4, with no clear D. The V end lost 2 bases, the J end lost 5 bases, and 3 bases lay between the germline ends. This CDR3 spans 12 amino acids. Germline values: CDR1 MNHNY, CDR2 SVGAGI (reference sequence). This CDR3 reads CASSYPNEKLFF. The CDR3 coding sequence is TGTGCCAGCAGTTACCCGAATGAAAAACTGTTTTTT.

The V and J genes are TRBV6-5 and TRBJ2-1; D unresolved. Germline-derived CDR1 and CDR2 are MNHEY and SVGAGI. The CDR3 length is 14 residues. V was pared by 7 bases and J by 0 bases, with 10 bases between. Here the CDR3 reads CASNSGFSYNEQFF. CDR3 in DNA: TGTGCCAGCAATTCCGGTTTCTCCTACAATGAGCAGTTCTTC.

The chain employs TRBV29-1 and TRBJ1-2; 8 positions agree with TRBD1. In germline, CDR1 is SQVTM, CDR2 ANQGSEA. The CDR3 is made up of 14 amino acids. Unmatched junction bases numbered 9, after V lost 6 bases and J lost 3 bases. DNA for the CDR3: TGCAGCGTCCCCACAGGGGGAGATTACTATGGCTACACCTTC. Its protein product is CSVPTGGDYYGYTF. The variable domain in full, with the rest retrieved from reference TRBV29-1 and TRBJ1-2, is SAVISQKPSRDICQRGTSLTIQCQVDSQVTMMFWYRQQPGQSLTLIATANQGSEATYESGFVIDKFPISRPNLTFSTLTVSNMSPEDSSIYLCSVPTGGDYYGYTFGSGTRLTVV.

The chain couples TRBV6-2 or TRBV6-3 to TRBJ2-7, with 7 bases fitting TRBD1. The CDR3 sequence is 14 residues long. From germline, CDR1 is MNHEY and CDR2 SVGEGT. Trimming cost V 6 bases and J 1 base; bases outside gene matches: 6. Here the CDR3 DNA reads TGTGCCAGCAGCCCGACAGGGAATTCCTACGAGCAGTACTTC. The encoded protein is CASSPTGNSYEQYF.

V gene TRBV13 combines with J gene TRBJ1-2; D gene ambiguous. V was trimmed by 5 bases and J by 8 bases, leaving 18 bases between them. The CDR3 loop spans 14 amino acids. The germline gives CDR1 PRHDT, CDR2 FYEKMQ (reference sequence). In nucleotides, the CDR3 is TGTGCCAGCAGCCCCTACGGCCGTGAGGAAGGCTACACCTTC. It is translated as CASSPYGREEGYTF.

The chain is built from TRBV28 and TRBJ1-6; unclear D gene. Germline V lookup: CDR1 MDHEN, CDR2 SYDVKM. The CDR3 has 15 amino acids. V was trimmed by 1 base and J by 0 bases, leaving 4 bases between them. In nucleotides, the CDR3 is TGTGCCAGCAGTTTATTCGGCTCCTATAATTCACCCCTCCACTTT. Protein: CASSLFGSYNSPLHF.

The rearrangement uses TRBV5-5 and TRBJ2-7; 7 nucleotides agree with TRBD2. The CDR3 extends over 15 amino acids. Trimming removed 1 base from V and 4 bases from J; junction bases left unmatched: 8. Per germline, CDR1 SGHKS and CDR2 YYEKEE (reference sequence). The CDR3 region has the DNA TGTGCCAGCAGCTTGTTGGGGGGGTGGGGGTACGAGCAGTACTTC. Protein: CASSLLGGWGYEQYF.

V is TRBV30 and J is TRBJ2-2, with 13 bases aligning to TRBD2. CDR3 length equals 16 residues. Germline values: CDR1 GTSNPN, CDR2 SVGIG (reference sequence). The V gene end was trimmed by 1 base and the J gene end by 4 bases; junction bases not matched to a gene: 3. CDR3 sequence (DNA): TGTGCCTGGAGTGGTCGACTAGCGGGGGGCACCGGGGAGCTGTTTTTT. It encodes CAWSGRLAGGTGELFF.

This clone showed up just once. This chain links TRBV7-6 with TRBJ2-1; TRBD1 is a possible D gene (6 bases). The germline V gene encodes CDR1 SGHVS and CDR2 FNYEAQ. The CDR3 is made up of 16 amino acids. The V end was cut by 5 bases, the J end by 4 bases, with 18 bases between. The CDR3 bases are TGTGCCAGCAGCCGTAATGAGGGGGTAATGTACAATGAGCAGTTCTTC. It encodes CASSRNEGVMYNEQFF. Filled out from reference TRBV7-6 and TRBJ2-1, the complete variable domain reads GAGVSQSPRYKVTKRGQDVALRCDPISGHVSLYWYRQALGQGPEFLTYFNYEAQQDKSGLPNDRFSAERPEGSISTLTIQRTEQRDSAMYRCASSRNEGVMYNEQFFGPGTRLTVL.

This chain's CDR3 is CASSILRGSGGTFLNTGELFF. CDR3 DNA sequence: TGTGCCAGTAGTATCCTCAGGGGGAGCGGGGGGACCTTCCTGAACACCGGGGAGCTGTTTTTT. This rearrangement joins TRBV19 to TRBJ2-2; 9 nucleotides match TRBD2. Germline assignment: CDR1 LNHDA and CDR2 SQIVND (reference sequence). The CDR3 has 21 amino acids. Trimming took 3 bases from V and 1 from J; bases not matched to a gene: 18.

The chain has TRBV7-2 and TRBJ2-2, with D possibly matching TRBD2 (5 bases). The V gene's germline CDR1 is SGHTA and CDR2 FQGNSA. Trimming removed 4 bases at V and 5 bases at J, with 14 bases between. The CDR3 has 15 residues. The CDR3 loop reads CASSSGRPGTGELFF. The CDR3 bases are TGTGCCAGCAGCTCGGGTCGGCCGGGGACCGGGGAGCTGTTTTTT.

V is TRBV3-1 (or the pseudogene TRBV3-2) and J is TRBJ2-3, with D possibly matching TRBD2 (5 bases). Per the germline V gene, CDR1 is LGHDT and CDR2 is YNNKEL (reference sequence). Trimming pared 4 bases from V and 4 bases from J, leaving 15 bases between. The CDR3 extends over 15 amino acids. The DNA for the CDR3 is TGTGCCAGCAGCCTTCGGTCAATCGGGGCAGATACGCAGTATTTT. It specifies CASSLRSIGADTQYF.

The chain combines TRBV19 with TRBJ2-2; no clear D gene. V dropped 7 bases and J dropped 0 bases, with 9 bases sitting between them. This CDR3 comprises 14 residues. CDR1 is LNHDA, CDR2 SQIVND, per germline (reference sequence). CDR3 residues: CASKQAPNTGELFF. As DNA, the CDR3 is TGTGCCAGTAAGCAGGCACCGAACACCGGGGAGCTGTTTTTT.

The chain recombines TRBV7-8 with TRBJ2-1; 9 nucleotides align to TRBD2. The junction had 10 bases not matched to a gene; V was cut back by 1 base and J by 6 bases. The CDR3 is 17 residues long. The germline gives CDR1 SGHVS, CDR2 FQNEAQ. For the CDR3, the DNA is TGTGCCAGCAGCTTAGATGGGACTAGCATCGAGAGCAATGAGCAGTTCTTC. It yields the protein CASSLDGTSIESNEQFF.

This chain joins TRBV28 and TRBJ1-1; unclear D gene. V was cut by 7 bases and J by 1 base, with 13 bases left in between. The germline V gene has CDR1 MDHEN and CDR2 SYDVKM. The CDR3 totals 14 residues. The CDR3 coding sequence is TGTGCCAGCACCATCCCGGGTAAGAACACTGAAGCTTTCTTT. This encodes CASTIPGKNTEAFF.

The DNA of the CDR3 is TGTGCCAGTAGTACCGACAGGGGAAGCGAAAAACTGTTTTTT. Protein: CASSTDRGSEKLFF. The chain carries TRBV19 and TRBJ1-4; 8 bases align to TRBD1. The V gene end was trimmed by 4 bases and the J gene end by 8 bases; junction bases not matched to a gene: 6. Germline CDR1 is LNHDA and CDR2 is SQIVND (reference sequence). The CDR3 consists of 14 residues.

The V gene is TRBV11-1, the J gene TRBJ2-1, with 9 positions matching TRBD2. Germline V gives CDR1 SGHAT, CDR2 FQDESV (reference sequence). The V segment lost 6 bases and the J segment 7 bases; nucleotides outside the gene matches: 7. The CDR3 has 14 amino acids. CDR3 sequence reads: CASRNQGLANEQFF. The CDR3 DNA sequence: TGTGCCAGCAGAAATCAGGGACTAGCAAATGAGCAGTTCTTC.

This chain joins TRBV7-2 and TRBJ1-2; possible D gene TRBD1, 5 bases. The V end lost 4 bases, the J end lost 4 bases, and 13 bases lay between the germline ends. CDR3 size: 14 residues. Germline V gene lookup returns CDR1 SGHTA and CDR2 FQGNSA. Here the CDR3 reads CASSYDTGGYGYTF. The CDR3 DNA reads as TGTGCCAGCAGCTACGACACGGGGGGCTATGGCTACACCTTC.

CDR3 residues: CASSLGGPWEQYF. Written as DNA, the CDR3 is TGTGCCAGCAGTTTGGGGGGGCCTTGGGAGCAGTACTTC. V gene TRBV12-3 or TRBV12-4 combines with J gene TRBJ2-7, with D perhaps TRBD2 (7 bases). V lost 3 bases and J lost 7, with 13 bases in between. The CDR3 spans 13 residues.

V is TRBV5-6 and J is TRBJ1-1; TRBD1 is a possible D gene (6 bases). CDR1 is SGHDT, CDR2 YYEEEE, per germline. CDR3 length: 13 residues. V was clipped by 5 bases and J by 5 bases, with 13 bases between them. DNA of the CDR3: TGTGCCAGCAGAGTTATGGGGGCTACTGAAGCTTTCTTT. Its translation: CASRVMGATEAFF.

This chain connects TRBV14 to TRBJ2-1, with a tentative D call TRBD2 (6 bases). CDR3 size: 13 residues. The V end was cut by 1 base, the J end by 7 bases, with 8 bases between. Germline V gene data show CDR1 as SGHDN and CDR2 as FVKESK. The CDR3 loop is CASSQVRGNEQFF. The DNA for the CDR3 is TGTGCCAGCAGCCAAGTCCGGGGGAATGAGCAGTTCTTC.

This clone was detected only a few times. This chain connects TRBV7-8 to TRBJ1-6; 10 bases align to TRBD1. With 1 base clipped from V and 9 bases from J, the junction kept 3 bases outside the gene matches. There are 15 residues in the CDR3. Germline CDR1 SGHVS, CDR2 FQNEAQ. The CDR3 region is CASSLGGTGVSPLHF. The CDR3 DNA sequence: TGTGCCAGCAGCTTAGGGGGGACAGGGGTTTCACCCCTCCACTTT.